The text below deals with one T cell receptor (beta chain). What it binds is not known. Germline values: CDR1 KGHDR, CDR2 SFDVKD. This CDR3 region has 16 residues. V shed 3 bases and J 6 bases; nucleotides not matched to a gene: 8. TCRdb passed the 5' RACE reads through MiXCR, listing each CDR3 protein once. The sample holds roughly 470,000 distinct CDR3 sequences, roughly 26% seen once. The data belong to a study of CD8 T cells in ankylosing spondylitis. The study, taken as a whole, reports: Earlier authors reported some of these motif variants in reactive arthritis synovial fluid and blood. Researchers report that disease-linked clones proved CD8+ and relatively rare in peripheral blood. Reportedly, matched ankylosing spondylitis synovial fluid was significantly enriched for disease-linked clones. A TCR beta motif of about eight highly homologous variants seemed to mark ankylosing spondylitis blood.

V gene TRBV24-1 combines with J gene TRBJ2-3, with TRBD1 matching over 10 bases. The receptor's source is a male donor with ankylosing spondylitis. Sequencing was done on a sample of blood, either unsorted or a sorted T cell fraction (not recorded which). Written as DNA, the CDR3 is TGTGCCACCAGTGATCCGGGACAGGGGTCTTATGATACGCAGTATTTT. Amino acids: CATSDPGQGSYDTQYF.